Presented here are 29 T cell receptor beta chains from one specimen sequenced in a study of beta chain features in type 1 diabetes. What was sequenced were expressed TCRB transcripts, since all of the isolated RNA had been reverse transcribed. Method: immunoSEQ multiplex PCR; TCRdb's copy keeps in-frame clones and lacks some. In the table there are about 330,000 clones, approximately 10% of which are singletons. The sample was naive CD4+ T cells from blood. The receptors come from a woman in her thirties in good health.

This clone was seen many times. V and J are TRBV4-3 and TRBJ2-1, with 10 bases matching TRBD2. Germline lookup yields CDR1 LGHNA and CDR2 YSLEER. Germline trimming cut 5 bases from V and 9 bases from J; bases unmatched to any gene: 7. CDR3 size: 14 residues. The CDR3 nucleotides are TGCGCCAGCAGCATGGGGACTAGCGACCGTGAGCAGTTCTTC. Translating it yields CASSMGTSDREQFF.

This chain uses TRBV6-5 with TRBJ1-4; D call uncertain. Trimming pared 6 bases from V and 3 bases from J, leaving 14 bases between. The CDR3 extends over 15 amino acids. CDR1 is MNHEY, CDR2 SVGAGI, per germline. CDR3 protein: CASRGPTGANEKLFF. CDR3 DNA: TGTGCCAGCAGAGGGCCTACCGGGGCTAATGAAAAACTGTTTTTT.

This rearrangement joins TRBV28 to TRBJ1-2, with a possible D match to TRBD1 (6 bases). Per the germline V gene, CDR1 is MDHEN and CDR2 is SYDVKM. This CDR3 comprises 13 residues. The V and J ends lost 5 bases and 8 bases respectively, with 15 bases between them. In DNA form, the CDR3 reads TGTGCCAGCAGTCGCCCCCCAGGGGCCGGCTACACCTTC. It codes for CASSRPPGAGYTF.

The chain is built from TRBV15 and TRBJ2-1; D call uncertain. Trimming left V 0 bases short and J 2 bases short, with 5 bases between. CDR1 is LNHNV and CDR2 is YYDKDF in the germline V gene (reference sequence). The CDR3 extends over 14 amino acids. The CDR3 DNA is TGTGCCACCAGCAGAGATAGAACCTACAATGAGCAGTTCTTC. Its translation: CATSRDRTYNEQFF.

This clone was counted only a few times. This chain connects TRBV5-1 to TRBJ1-4, with D tentatively TRBD1 (6 bases). This CDR3 comprises 14 residues. V lost 4 bases and J 6 bases, leaving 13 bases between the germline ends. Germline CDR1 and CDR2: SGHRS and YFSETQ. The CDR3 loop reads CASSPQGGDEKLFF. CDR3 bases: TGCGCCAGCAGCCCACAGGGTGGGGATGAAAAACTGTTTTTT.

V usage is TRBV2 and J usage is TRBJ2-7, with a tentative D call TRBD2 (5 bases). Per the germline V gene, CDR1 is SNHLY and CDR2 is FYNNEI. V dropped 6 bases and J dropped 6 bases, with 12 bases sitting between them. The CDR3 has 12 amino acids. The CDR3 coding sequence is TGTGCCAGCAGCCAAGGACTGGGCGAGCAGTACTTC. Its translation: CASSQGLGEQYF.

This clone occurred a few times. The V call is TRBV7-2, the J call TRBJ2-7; tentatively, D is TRBD2 (5 bases). Germline-derived CDR1 and CDR2 are SGHTA and FQGNSA. The CDR3 has 17 residues. V was pared by 0 bases and J by 2 bases, with 17 bases between. CDR3 residues: CASSLAPSWTLTYEQYF. The CDR3 DNA reads as TGTGCCAGCAGCTTAGCACCATCTTGGACTTTAACCTACGAGCAGTACTTC.

This clone was found a few times. CDR3 amino acids: CSVESGGGTGVYNEQFF. In nucleotides, the CDR3 is TGCAGCGTTGAATCTGGTGGAGGGACAGGGGTCTACAATGAGCAGTTCTTC. The chain recombines TRBV29-1 with TRBJ2-1; 10 nucleotides line up with TRBD1. Unmatched junction bases numbered 10, after V lost 2 bases and J lost 3 bases. The CDR3 spans 17 residues. Germline V gene lookup returns CDR1 SQVTM and CDR2 ANQGSEA.

This clone was counted between two and nine times. This chain connects TRBV5-4 to TRBJ2-3, with 8 bases that match TRBD1. This CDR3 has 14 amino acids. V lost 3 bases to trimming and J lost 2 bases; unmatched junction nucleotides: 2. Germline V gene data show CDR1 as SGHNT and CDR2 as YYREEE (reference sequence). As DNA, the CDR3 is TGTGCCAGCAGCTCGGACAGGGCCACAGATACGCAGTATTTT. It translates to CASSSDRATDTQYF.

J is TRBJ2-5 and V is TRBV30, with 11 bases matching TRBD1. The CDR3 runs 17 residues. J was trimmed by 4 bases and V by 2 bases; bases with no gene match: 12. From germline, CDR1 is GTSNPN and CDR2 SVGIG (reference sequence). Here the CDR3 DNA reads TGTGCCTGGAGTTCGCTCGGGACAGGGGGTCGGAGAGAGACCCAGTACTTC. Protein: CAWSSLGTGGRRETQYF.

The J gene is TRBJ1-2, the V gene TRBV6-5; TRBD1 might be the D (6 bases). The CDR3 has 13 amino acids. Germline V gene sequence: CDR1 MNHEY, CDR2 SVGAGI. Trimming shortened V by 5 bases and J by 3 bases, and 10 bases separated the two germline ends. In DNA form, the CDR3 reads TGTGCCAGCAGTGGACAGAAATACTATGGCTACACCTTC. Translated: CASSGQKYYGYTF.

The chain combines TRBV19 with TRBJ2-1; 9 positions match TRBD1. Germline trimming cut 5 bases from V and 3 bases from J; bases unmatched to any gene: 5. CDR1 LNHDA and CDR2 SQIVND come from the germline V gene (reference sequence). The CDR3 spans 15 residues. CDR3 in DNA: TGTGCCAGTAGTCCGGACAGGGGAAACTACAATGAGCAGTTCTTC. This encodes CASSPDRGNYNEQFF.

V gene TRBV2 combines with J gene TRBJ2-1; D perhaps matches TRBD1 (6 bases). Germline CDR1 SNHLY, CDR2 FYNNEI. V was trimmed by 1 base and J by 4 bases, leaving 8 bases between them. The CDR3 has 14 residues. DNA for the CDR3: TGTGCCAGCAGTGAAGGGACAGATTACAATGAGCAGTTCTTC. Its protein is CASSEGTDYNEQFF.

This clone came up a few times. V gene TRBV7-9 combines with J gene TRBJ2-7; 13 bases are shared with TRBD2. The V gene's germline CDR1 is SEHNR and CDR2 FQNEAQ (reference sequence). V was pared by 4 bases and J by 4 bases, with 7 bases of the junction left unmatched. The CDR3 is made up of 16 amino acids. CDR3 in amino acids: CASSSLTSGRIYEQYF. CDR3 bases: TGTGCCAGCAGCTCCCTGACTAGCGGGAGGATTTACGAGCAGTACTTC.

This clone has only a few counts. The V gene is TRBV29-1, the J gene TRBJ2-3; possibly TRBD2 for D (6 bases). Between the trimmed V and J ends, which lost 8 bases and 1 base, there was a span of 13 bases. The CDR3 is 13 amino acids. Per the germline V gene, CDR1 is SQVTM and CDR2 is ANQGSEA. CDR3 DNA: TGCAGCATTCCGGGACTCGGCACAGATACGCAGTATTTT. As protein: CSIPGLGTDTQYF.

This clone has a handful of counts. The chain links TRBV11-2 to TRBJ2-2, with no clear D. V was clipped by 4 bases and J by 4 bases, with 13 bases between them. The CDR3 length is 15 residues. Germline loops: CDR1 SGHAT, CDR2 FQNNGV. CDR3 coding DNA: TGTGCCAGCAGCTGGAGCCTTTCCGGCACCGGGGAGCTGTTTTTT. Translating gives CASSWSLSGTGELFF.

This chain uses TRBV7-9 with TRBJ2-3; D not resolved. The CDR3 sequence is 12 residues long. V was clipped by 5 bases and J by 5 bases, with 8 bases between them. The germline gives CDR1 SEHNR, CDR2 FQNEAQ (reference sequence). CDR3: CASSLGLDTQYF. CDR3 sequence (DNA): TGTGCCAGCAGCCTAGGTCTAGATACGCAGTATTTT.

The V call is TRBV9, the J call TRBJ2-7; maybe TRBD2 (7 bases). The CDR3 covers 18 residues. Germline V lookup: CDR1 SGDLS, CDR2 YYNGEE. V lost 4 bases, J lost 3 bases, and 26 bases lay in between. CDR3 region: CASSPQGGGPGYFYEQYF. The CDR3 coding sequence is TGTGCCAGCAGCCCACAAGGGGGGGGGCCTGGATACTTCTACGAGCAGTACTTC.

This clone occurred a few times. The V and J genes are TRBV25-1 and TRBJ2-5, with TRBD1 matching over 10 bases. There are 13 residues in the CDR3. Germline assignment: CDR1 MGHDK and CDR2 SYGVNS. The J segment lost 4 bases and the V segment lost 7 bases, leaving 3 bases of the junction unmatched. CDR3 loop: CASTTGGRETQYF. CDR3 DNA: TGTGCCAGCACGACAGGGGGCAGAGAGACCCAGTACTTC.

The sample holds a few counts of this clone. The chain links TRBV29-1 to TRBJ2-7, with TRBD2 matching 8 bases. The CDR3 covers 11 residues. CDR1 and CDR2 (germline): SQVTM, ANQGSEA. In nucleotides, the CDR3 is TGCAACACGCGGGAGGCCGACGAGCAGTACTTC. It yields the protein CNTREADEQYF.

The rearrangement joins TRBV14 to TRBJ2-5, with 8 bases identical to TRBD1. The V and J ends lost 4 bases and 6 bases, in that order; junction bases with no gene match: 10. CDR1 and CDR2 from the germline V gene are SGHDN and FVKESK. This CDR3 is 15 amino acids long. CDR3 residues: CASSPTTGVAKTQYF. CDR3 DNA: TGTGCCAGCAGCCCCACGACAGGGGTGGCGAAGACCCAGTACTTC.

The chain is built from TRBV6-5 and TRBJ2-5; D not resolved. This CDR3 spans 15 amino acids. Trimming shortened V by 4 bases and J by 4 bases, and 16 bases separated the two germline ends. CDR1 is MNHEY and CDR2 is SVGAGI in the germline V gene. The CDR3 is CASSLLPLGPETQYF. Here the CDR3 DNA reads TGTGCCAGCAGTTTACTTCCGTTGGGCCCAGAGACCCAGTACTTC.

The rearrangement uses TRBV29-1 and TRBJ1-4; no reliable D call. The germline V gene has CDR1 SQVTM and CDR2 ANQGSEA. This CDR3 is 15 amino acids long. V shed 6 bases and J shed 3 bases, with 17 bases lying between them. The CDR3 spells CSVPSYWEANEKLFF. As DNA, the CDR3 is TGCAGCGTCCCGTCGTATTGGGAGGCTAATGAAAAACTGTTTTTT.

In this sample, this clone turned up a few times. The chain combines TRBV28 with TRBJ2-7, with D unclear. The V end lost 8 bases, the J end lost 3 bases, and 8 bases lay between the germline ends. The CDR3 loop spans 11 amino acids. Germline CDR1 MDHEN, CDR2 SYDVKM. The DNA for the CDR3 is TGTGCCAGCCAACACCTCTACGAGCAGTACTTC. It translates to CASQHLYEQYF.

This clone has more than one count but fewer than ten. This chain links TRBV30 with TRBJ2-2, with 11 bases matching TRBD2. The germline CDR1 and CDR2 sequences are GTSNPN and SVGIG (reference sequence). The V and J ends lost 6 bases and 8 bases, in that order; junction bases with no gene match: 11. The CDR3 covers 15 residues. For the CDR3, the DNA is TGTGCCTGCCGGACTAGCGGGCTCCCAGGGGGGGAGCTGTTTTTT. This codes for CACRTSGLPGGELFF.

This clone was counted only a few times. This chain connects TRBV18 to TRBJ2-1; TRBD2 agrees at 9 bases. The CDR3 runs 16 residues. CDR1 and CDR2 from the germline V gene are KGHSH and LQKENI. V trimming: 3 bases; J trimming: 5 bases; junction bases outside the gene matches: 8. CDR3 protein: CASSPQGGRADNEQFF. In DNA, the CDR3 is TGTGCCAGCTCACCTCAGGGCGGGAGGGCCGACAATGAGCAGTTCTTC.

This clone was observed a few times. The V call is TRBV19, the J call TRBJ2-1; the match to TRBD1 covers 9 bases. Germline-derived CDR1 and CDR2 are LNHDA and SQIVND (reference sequence). The CDR3 extends over 15 amino acids. V shed 5 bases and J 3 bases; nucleotides not matched to a gene: 5. The DNA of the CDR3 is TGTGCCAGTAGTCGAACAGGGGGCATCTACAATGAGCAGTTCTTC. It codes for CASSRTGGIYNEQFF.

This clone was picked up a small number of times. This chain joins TRBV5-1 and TRBJ1-1; no firm D call. V lost 4 bases and J 4 bases, leaving 8 bases between the germline ends. This CDR3 region has 12 residues. Germline CDR1 and CDR2: SGHRS and YFSETQ. The CDR3 loop is CASSSESTEAFF. The CDR3 DNA sequence: TGCGCCAGCAGCAGCGAGAGCACTGAAGCTTTCTTT.

J is TRBJ1-5 and V is TRBV6-1, with 7 nucleotides matching TRBD1. V trimming: 3 bases; J trimming: 2 bases; junction bases outside the gene matches: 4. This CDR3 has 15 amino acids. Germline loops: CDR1 MNHNS, CDR2 SASEGT. CDR3 bases: TGTGCCAGCAGTGAGATAGGGGGCGGCAATCAGCCCCAGCATTTT. Translating it yields CASSEIGGGNQPQHF.